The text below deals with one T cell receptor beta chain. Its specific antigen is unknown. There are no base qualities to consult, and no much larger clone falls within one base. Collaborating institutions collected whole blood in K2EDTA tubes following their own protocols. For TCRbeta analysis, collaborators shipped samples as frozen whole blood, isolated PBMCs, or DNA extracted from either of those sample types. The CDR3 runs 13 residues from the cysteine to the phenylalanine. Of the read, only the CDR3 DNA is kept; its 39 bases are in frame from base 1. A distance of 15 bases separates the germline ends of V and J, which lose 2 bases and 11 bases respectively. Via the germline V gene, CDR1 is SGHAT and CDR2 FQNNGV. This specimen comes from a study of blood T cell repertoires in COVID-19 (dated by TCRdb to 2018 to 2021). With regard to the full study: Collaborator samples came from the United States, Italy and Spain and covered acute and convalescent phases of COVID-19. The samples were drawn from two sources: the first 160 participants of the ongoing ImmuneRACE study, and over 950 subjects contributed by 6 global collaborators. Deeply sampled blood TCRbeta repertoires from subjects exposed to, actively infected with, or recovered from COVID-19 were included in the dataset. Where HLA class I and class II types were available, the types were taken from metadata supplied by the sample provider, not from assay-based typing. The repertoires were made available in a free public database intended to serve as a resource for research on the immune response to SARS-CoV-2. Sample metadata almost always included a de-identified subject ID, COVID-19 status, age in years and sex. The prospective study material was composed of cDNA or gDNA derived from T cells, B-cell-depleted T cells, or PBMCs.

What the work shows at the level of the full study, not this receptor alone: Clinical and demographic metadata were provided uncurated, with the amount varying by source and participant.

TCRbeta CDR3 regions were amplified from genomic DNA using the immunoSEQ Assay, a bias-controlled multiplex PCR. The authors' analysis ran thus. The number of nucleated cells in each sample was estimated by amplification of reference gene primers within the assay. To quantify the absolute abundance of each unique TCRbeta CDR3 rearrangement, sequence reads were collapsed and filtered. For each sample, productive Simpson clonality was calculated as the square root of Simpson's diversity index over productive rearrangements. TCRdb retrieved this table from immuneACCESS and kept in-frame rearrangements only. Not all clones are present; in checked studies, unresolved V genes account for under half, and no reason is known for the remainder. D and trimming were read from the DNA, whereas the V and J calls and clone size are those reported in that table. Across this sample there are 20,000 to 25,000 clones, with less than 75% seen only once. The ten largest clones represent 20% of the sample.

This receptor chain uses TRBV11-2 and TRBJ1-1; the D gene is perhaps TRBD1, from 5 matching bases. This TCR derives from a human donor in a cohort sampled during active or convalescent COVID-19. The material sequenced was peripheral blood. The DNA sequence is TGTGCCAGCAGCTTAAGTTCTCAAGGGGCTGCTTTCTTT. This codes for CASSLSSQGAAFF.